These T cell receptor beta chains were read from a single sample in a study of blood T cell repertoires in COVID-19. Libraries were prepared by immunoSEQ multiplex PCR; TCRdb keeps only in-frame clonotypes and omits some of them. The table shows about 200,000 clones, with about 80% occurring only once. Sequenced material: PBMCs or T cells enriched from blood (not recorded which). All receptors derive from a man in his forties who had recovered from COVID-19. CDR3s include the opening cysteine and the closing phenylalanine or tryptophan. A D gene is named only where the DNA matches it firmly. The size entry is marked missing in some rows and otherwise reads once, few, many or a size class.

TRBJ1-1,.,TRBV29-1,TRBD1,TGCAGCGTTTCTCGGACAGGGGTGAACACTGAAGCTTTCTTT,CSVSRTGVNTEAFF
TRBJ1-2,.,TRBV7-8,TRBD1,TGTGCCAGCAGCTCGACAGGGGGAAACAACGGTGGTGGCTACACCTTC,CASSSTGGNNGGGYTF
TRBJ1-1,.,TRBV18,TRBD1,TGTGCCAGCTCACTGGGCCTCGGACAGGCGAGCGCTGAAGCTTTCTTT,CASSLGLGQASAEAFF
TRBJ2-3,.,TRBV19,TRBD1,TGTGCCAGTCAAGCGACAGGGGGGACAGATACGCAGTATTTT,CASQATGGTDTQYF
TRBJ1-2,.,TRBV6-5,TRBD1,TGTGCCAGCGGACGGACAGGGACTTACTATGGCTACACCTTC,CASGRTGTYYGYTF
TRBJ1-4,once,TRBV3-1/TRBV3-2,.,TGTGCCAGCAGCCAAGACAGGGAACTCGCCCATGGAAAACTGTTTTTT,CASSQDRELAHGKLFF
TRBJ1-1,few,TRBV2,.,TGTGCCAGCAATACAGGCCCAAACACTGAAGCTTTCTTT,CASNTGPNTEAFF
TRBJ1-1,.,TRBV27,.,TGTGCCAGCAGTTTATCCGGAGCTGGGACTGAAGCTTTCTTT,CASSLSGAGTEAFF
TRBJ2-7,.,TRBV27,.,TGTGCCAGCAGTTTAAGGGGTGAGGACCACTACGAGCAGTACTTC,CASSLRGEDHYEQYF
TRBJ1-5,.,TRBV30,.,TGTGCCTGGAGCGACAAACCTTATCGCAATCAGCCCCAGCATTTT,CAWSDKPYRNQPQHF
TRBJ1-1,.,TRBV5-1,.,TGCGCCAGCAGCTTGTCAGGGATGAACACTGAAGCTTTCTTT,CASSLSGMNTEAFF
TRBJ1-2,.,TRBV5-1,TRBD1,TGCGCCAGCAGCTTGGGGACAGGGAGTATTTTCTATGGCTACACCTTC,CASSLGTGSIFYGYTF
TRBJ2-1,.,TRBV9,TRBD2,TGTGCCAGCAGCCAGAATAGCGGGGGGAAAAATGAGCAGTTCTTC,CASSQNSGGKNEQFF
TRBJ1-3,.,TRBV9,.,TGTGCCAGCAGCGGTTGGACAAACGGTGGAAACACCATATATTTT,CASSGWTNGGNTIYF
TRBJ2-3,.,TRBV2,TRBD1,TGTGCCAGCAGTGAACCAGGGGGTGTCACAGATACGCAGTATTTT,CASSEPGGVTDTQYF
TRBJ1-2,.,TRBV9,.,TGTGCCAGCAGCGTTGCCGCGGGAGGAGCTAACTATGGCTACACCTTC,CASSVAAGGANYGYTF
TRBJ2-1,.,TRBV25-1,TRBD2,TGTGCCAGCAGTGAAAGACTAGCGGGGGCGCTATCAAATGAGCAGTTCTTC,CASSERLAGALSNEQFF
TRBJ1-1,.,TRBV2,TRBD1,TGTGCCAGCAGTCAGGGACAGGGGGCCACTGAAGCTTTCTTT,CASSQGQGATEAFF
TRBJ2-7,.,TRBV5-1,TRBD2,TGCGCCAGCAGCTTGGCCTCTGAGGGGAGGGGTGAGCAGTACTTC,CASSLASEGRGEQYF
TRBJ1-2,.,TRBV3-1/TRBV3-2,.,TGTGCCAGCAGCCAATCGATCGGGGGTGGCTACACCTTC,CASSQSIGGGYTF
TRBJ1-2,.,TRBV11-3,TRBD1,TGTGCCAGCAGCTATCGCCCGGGACAGGGTGGCAATGGCTACACCTTC,CASSYRPGQGGNGYTF
TRBJ2-1,.,TRBV20-1,.,TGCAGTGCTAGTCACAGAAACAATGAGCAGTTCTTC,CSASHRNNEQFF
TRBJ1-5,.,TRBV2,.,TGTGCCAGCAGTGGGGAGCACACCAATCAGCCCCAGCATTTT,CASSGEHTNQPQHF
TRBJ1-2,.,TRBV15,TRBD1,TGTGCCACCAGCAGACCGACAGGGCCCTATGGCTACACCTTC,CATSRPTGPYGYTF
TRBJ1-2,.,TRBV30,TRBD1,TGTGCCTGGAGTGAATGGATACAGGGGTCATACTATGGCTACACCTTC,CAWSEWIQGSYYGYTF
TRBJ1-5,.,TRBV18,.,TGTGCCAGCTCACCGGGGCAGGGTTCGGGTAGCAATCAGCCCCAGCATTTT,CASSPGQGSGSNQPQHF
TRBJ2-7,.,TRBV7-2,.,TGTGCCAGCAGCGCGGGGCCGGGGGCCTACGAGCAGTACTTC,CASSAGPGAYEQYF
TRBJ2-6,.,TRBV4-2,.,TGTGCCAGCAGCCCCGGGACGGACTACTCTGGGGCCAACGTCCTGACTTTC,CASSPGTDYSGANVLTF
TRBJ2-7,.,TRBV4-1,.,TGCGCCAGCAGCCAAGTTTGGGCTTCCACCTCCTACGAGCAGTACTTC,CASSQVWASTSYEQYF
TRBJ1-2,.,TRBV7-9,TRBD1,TGTGCCAGCAGCGCAACCGACAGGGATGGCTACACCTTC,CASSATDRDGYTF
TRBJ1-1,.,TRBV7-9,TRBD1,TGTGCCAGCAGCTTACCGGCAGGGGGCGCGACAACTGAAGCTTTCTTT,CASSLPAGGATTEAFF
TRBJ2-7,once,TRBV27,.,TGTGCCAGCAGTTTATCGGGGGCAGGGTTGTACGAGCAGTACTTC,CASSLSGAGLYEQYF
TRBJ1-1,.,TRBV5-1,.,TGCGCCAGCAGCGATACTTTCGGCACTGAAGCTTTCTTT,CASSDTFGTEAFF
TRBJ2-2,.,TRBV6-5,TRBD2,TGTGCCACCATCGGACTAGCGGGCGGGGAGCTGTTTTTT,CATIGLAGGELFF
TRBJ2-7,.,TRBV19,TRBD1,TGTGCCAGTAGTATCCGACAGGGTATATGGACGATCTCCTACGAGCAGTACTTC,CASSIRQGIWTISYEQYF
TRBJ2-2,.,TRBV4-1,.,TGCGCCAGCAGCCAAGTTCCTAGGGGCCGAAAACCCGGGGAGCTGTTTTTT,CASSQVPRGRKPGELFF
TRBJ1-6,.,TRBV27,.,TGTGCCAGCACTTCCTTGGGGAGGGATGGTTCACCCCTCCACTTT,CASTSLGRDGSPLHF
TRBJ2-3,.,TRBV6-5,TRBD2,TGTGCCAGCAGCAAGACTAGCTTCACAGATACGCAGTATTTT,CASSKTSFTDTQYF
TRBJ2-2,.,TRBV11-3,TRBD1,TGTGCCAGCAGCCAACAGGGGGGTCCCGGGGAGCTGTTTTTT,CASSQQGGPGELFF
TRBJ1-2,.,TRBV21-1,.,TGTGCCAGCAGCAAAGGGGGAAGGCAGGGGGCGATAGTCTTC,CASSKGGRQGAIVF
TRBJ1-1,.,TRBV3-1/TRBV3-2,.,TGTGCCAGCAGCCCCCGTGCGGTCTCTGAAGCTTTCTTT,CASSPRAVSEAFF
TRBJ1-4,.,TRBV6-1,TRBD1,TGTGCCAGCAGTGAAGCCCGGGACAGTAATGAAAAACTGTTTTTT,CASSEARDSNEKLFF
TRBJ2-1,few,TRBV5-4,TRBD1,TGTGCCAGCAGCCGCCGGGACAGGGCTTACAATGAGCAGTTCTTC,CASSRRDRAYNEQFF
TRBJ1-4,.,TRBV7-8,TRBD1,TGTGCCAGCAGCATAGGACAGGGTGGAGAAAAACTGTTTTTT,CASSIGQGGEKLFF